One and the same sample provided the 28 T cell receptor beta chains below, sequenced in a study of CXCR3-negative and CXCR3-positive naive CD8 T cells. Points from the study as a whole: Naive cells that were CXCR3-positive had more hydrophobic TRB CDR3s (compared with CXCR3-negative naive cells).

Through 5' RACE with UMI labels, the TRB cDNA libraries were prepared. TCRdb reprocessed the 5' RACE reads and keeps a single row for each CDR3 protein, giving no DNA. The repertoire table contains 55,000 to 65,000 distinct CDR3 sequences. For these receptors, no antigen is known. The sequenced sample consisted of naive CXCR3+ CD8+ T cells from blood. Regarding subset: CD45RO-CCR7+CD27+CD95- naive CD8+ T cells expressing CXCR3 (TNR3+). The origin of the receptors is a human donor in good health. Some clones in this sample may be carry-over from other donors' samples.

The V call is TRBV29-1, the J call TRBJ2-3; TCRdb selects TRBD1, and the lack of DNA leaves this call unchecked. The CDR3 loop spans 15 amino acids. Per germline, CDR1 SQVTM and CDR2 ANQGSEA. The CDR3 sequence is CSPYLAGRSTDTQYF.

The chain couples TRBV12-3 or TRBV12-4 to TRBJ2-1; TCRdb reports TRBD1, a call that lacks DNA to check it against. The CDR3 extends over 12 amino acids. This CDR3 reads CASSSEGNEQFF.

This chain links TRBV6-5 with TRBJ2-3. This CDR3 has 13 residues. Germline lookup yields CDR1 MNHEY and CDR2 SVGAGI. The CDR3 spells CASSYSNTDTQYF.

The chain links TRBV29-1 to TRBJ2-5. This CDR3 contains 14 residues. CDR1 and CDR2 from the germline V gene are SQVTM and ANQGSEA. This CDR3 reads CSVKDGLMEETQYF.

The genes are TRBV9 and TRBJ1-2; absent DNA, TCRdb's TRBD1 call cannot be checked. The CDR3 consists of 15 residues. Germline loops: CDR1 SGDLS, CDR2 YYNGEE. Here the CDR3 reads CASSGAGGSNYGYTF.

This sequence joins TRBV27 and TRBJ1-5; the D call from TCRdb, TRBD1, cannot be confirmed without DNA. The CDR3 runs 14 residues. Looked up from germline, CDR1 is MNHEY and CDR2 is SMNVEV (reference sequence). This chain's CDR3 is CASSITGTDQPQHF.

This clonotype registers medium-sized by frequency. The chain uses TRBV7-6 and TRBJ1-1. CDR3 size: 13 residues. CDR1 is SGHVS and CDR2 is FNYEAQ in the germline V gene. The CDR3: CASSFSGNTEAFF.

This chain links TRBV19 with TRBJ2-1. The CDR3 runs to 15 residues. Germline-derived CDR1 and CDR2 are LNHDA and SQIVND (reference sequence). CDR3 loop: CASSISSVSYNEQFF.

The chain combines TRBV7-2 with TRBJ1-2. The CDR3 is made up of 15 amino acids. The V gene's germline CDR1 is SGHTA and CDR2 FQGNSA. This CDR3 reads CASSLVLRGNYGYTF. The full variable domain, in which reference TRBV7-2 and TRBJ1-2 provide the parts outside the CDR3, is GAGVSQSPSNKVTEKGKDVELRCDPISGHTALYWYRQSLGQGLEFLIYFQGNSAPDKSGLPSDRFSAERTGGSVSTLTIQRTQQEDSAVYLCASSLVLRGNYGYTFGSGTRLTVV.

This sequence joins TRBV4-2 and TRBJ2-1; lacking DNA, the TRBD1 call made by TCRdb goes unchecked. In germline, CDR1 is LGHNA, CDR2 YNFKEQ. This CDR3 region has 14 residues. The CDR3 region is CASSQGQVYNEQFF.

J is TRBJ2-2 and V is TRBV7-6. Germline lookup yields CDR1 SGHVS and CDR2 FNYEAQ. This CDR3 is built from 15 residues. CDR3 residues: CASSLDGSDTGELFF. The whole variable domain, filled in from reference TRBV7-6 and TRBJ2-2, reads GAGVSQSPRYKVTKRGQDVALRCDPISGHVSLYWYRQALGQGPEFLTYFNYEAQQDKSGLPNDRFSAERPEGSISTLTIQRTEQRDSAMYRCASSLDGSDTGELFFGEGSRLTVL.

This chain's CDR3 is CASSQDGRGGNTEAFF. V and J are TRBV4-3 and TRBJ1-1. Germline CDR1 and CDR2: LGHNA and YSLEER. The CDR3 loop spans 16 amino acids.

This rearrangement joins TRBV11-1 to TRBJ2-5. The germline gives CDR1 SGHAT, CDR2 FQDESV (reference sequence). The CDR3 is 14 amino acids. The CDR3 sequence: CASSTNLGRETQYF.

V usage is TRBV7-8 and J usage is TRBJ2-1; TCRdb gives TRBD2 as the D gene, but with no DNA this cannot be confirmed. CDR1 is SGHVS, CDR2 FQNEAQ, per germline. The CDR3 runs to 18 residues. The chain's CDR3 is CASSWGYGGAGAYNEQFF.

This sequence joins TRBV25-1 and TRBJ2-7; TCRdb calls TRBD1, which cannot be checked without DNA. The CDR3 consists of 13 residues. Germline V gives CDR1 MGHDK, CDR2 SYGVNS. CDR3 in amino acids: CASRGLDSYEQYF.

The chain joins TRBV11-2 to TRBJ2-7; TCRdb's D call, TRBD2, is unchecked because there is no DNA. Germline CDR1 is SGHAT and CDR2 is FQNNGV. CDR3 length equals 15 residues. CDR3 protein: CASSLVVPIPYEQYF.

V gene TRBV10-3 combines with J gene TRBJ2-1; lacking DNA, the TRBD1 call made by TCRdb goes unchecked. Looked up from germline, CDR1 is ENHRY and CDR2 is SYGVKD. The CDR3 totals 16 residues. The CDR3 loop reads CAISALEAGERNEQFF.

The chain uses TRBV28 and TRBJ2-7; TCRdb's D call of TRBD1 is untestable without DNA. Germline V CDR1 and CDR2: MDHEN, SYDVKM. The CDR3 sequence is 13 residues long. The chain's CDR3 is CASSGQGGYEQYF.

CDR3 residues: CASSLAPGRGPYNEQFF. The chain links TRBV7-3 to TRBJ2-1; without DNA, the TCRdb call of TRBD1 cannot be checked. The CDR3 covers 17 residues. Germline V gene data show CDR1 as SGHTA and CDR2 as FQGTGA.

Here the CDR3 reads CSASGDRETEAFF. The chain links TRBV20-1 to TRBJ1-1; without DNA, the TCRdb call of TRBD1 cannot be checked. The CDR3 contains 13 residues. CDR1 and CDR2 (germline): DFQATT, SNEGSKA (reference sequence).

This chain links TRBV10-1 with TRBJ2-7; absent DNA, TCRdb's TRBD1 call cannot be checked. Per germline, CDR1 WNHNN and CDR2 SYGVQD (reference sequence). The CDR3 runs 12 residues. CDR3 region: CASSGYREEQYF.

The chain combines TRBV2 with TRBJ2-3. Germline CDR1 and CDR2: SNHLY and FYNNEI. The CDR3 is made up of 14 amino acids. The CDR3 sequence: CASKGSSSTDTQYF.

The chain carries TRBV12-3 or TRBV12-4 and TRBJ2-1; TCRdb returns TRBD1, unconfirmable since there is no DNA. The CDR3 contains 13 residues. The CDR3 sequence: CASSPQGVNEQFF.

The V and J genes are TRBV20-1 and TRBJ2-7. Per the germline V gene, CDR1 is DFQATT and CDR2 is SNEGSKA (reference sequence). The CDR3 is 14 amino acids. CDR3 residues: CSALPPRSSYEQYF.

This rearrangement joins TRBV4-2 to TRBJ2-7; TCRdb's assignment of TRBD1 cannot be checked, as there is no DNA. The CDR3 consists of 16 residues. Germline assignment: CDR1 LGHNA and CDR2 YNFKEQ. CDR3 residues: CASSQHPGSNLYEQYF.

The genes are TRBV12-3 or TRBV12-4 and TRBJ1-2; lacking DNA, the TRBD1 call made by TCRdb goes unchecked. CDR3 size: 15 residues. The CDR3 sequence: CASSLLRGDYYGYTF.

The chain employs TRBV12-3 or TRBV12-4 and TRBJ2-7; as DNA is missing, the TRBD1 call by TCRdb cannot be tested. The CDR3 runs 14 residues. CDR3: CASIPGTGVYEQYF.

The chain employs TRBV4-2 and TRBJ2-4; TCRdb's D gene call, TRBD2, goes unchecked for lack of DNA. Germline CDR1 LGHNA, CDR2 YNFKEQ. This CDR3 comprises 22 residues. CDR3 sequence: CASSQDWGVRTSGGLAKNIQYF.